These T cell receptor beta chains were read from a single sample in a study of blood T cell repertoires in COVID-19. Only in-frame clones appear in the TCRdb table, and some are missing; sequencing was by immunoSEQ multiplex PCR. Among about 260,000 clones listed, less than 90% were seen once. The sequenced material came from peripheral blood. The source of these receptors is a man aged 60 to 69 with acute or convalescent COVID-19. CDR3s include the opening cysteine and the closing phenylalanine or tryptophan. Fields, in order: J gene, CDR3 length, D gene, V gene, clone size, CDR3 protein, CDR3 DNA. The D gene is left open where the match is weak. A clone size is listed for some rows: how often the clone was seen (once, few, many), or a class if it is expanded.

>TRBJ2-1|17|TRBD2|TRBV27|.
CASSSRLAGVDIDEQFF
TGTGCCAGCAGTTCGAGACTAGCGGGAGTAGATATTGATGAGCAGTTCTTC
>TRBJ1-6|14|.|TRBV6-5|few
CASSRGSFNSPLHF
TGTGCCAGCAGTAGGGGCAGCTTTAATTCACCCCTCCACTTT
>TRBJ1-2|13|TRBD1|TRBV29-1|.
CSVAPGQALSYTF
TGCAGCGTTGCACCGGGACAGGCCCTGAGCTACACCTTC
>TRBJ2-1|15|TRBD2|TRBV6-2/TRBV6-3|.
CASSYAGEINNEQFF
TGTGCCAGCAGTTACGCGGGAGAAATAAACAATGAGCAGTTCTTC
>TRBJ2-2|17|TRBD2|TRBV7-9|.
CASSSIAGVGNTGELFF
TGTGCCAGCAGCTCCATAGCGGGAGTCGGGAACACCGGGGAGCTGTTTTTT
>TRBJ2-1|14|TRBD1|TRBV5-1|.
CASKPGTGVDEQFF
TGCGCCAGCAAACCGGGGACAGGGGTCGATGAGCAGTTCTTC
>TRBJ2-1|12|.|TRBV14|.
CASSQVAREQFF
TGTGCCAGCAGCCAGGTGGCCCGTGAGCAGTTCTTC
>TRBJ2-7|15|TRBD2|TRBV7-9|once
CASSLGLAGGYEQYF
TGTGCCAGCAGCTTAGGGCTAGCGGGAGGATACGAGCAGTACTTC
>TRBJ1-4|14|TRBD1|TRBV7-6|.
CASSSRTGGEKLFF
TGTGCCAGCAGCTCCAGGACAGGCGGTGAAAAACTGTTTTTT
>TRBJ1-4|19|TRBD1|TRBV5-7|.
CASSLAGQGGLVANEKLFF
TGTGCCAGCAGCTTGGCAGGACAGGGAGGTTTAGTGGCTAATGAAAAACTGTTTTTT
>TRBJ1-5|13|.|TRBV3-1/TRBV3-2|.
CASSHGSNQPQHF
TGTGCCAGCAGCCATGGCTCCAATCAGCCCCAGCATTTT
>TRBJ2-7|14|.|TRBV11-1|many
CASTGRQGSYEQYF
TGTGCCAGCACAGGGAGGCAGGGCTCCTACGAGCAGTACTTC
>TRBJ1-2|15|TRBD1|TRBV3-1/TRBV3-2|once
CASSQRDRGGYGYTF
TGTGCCAGCAGCCAGCGGGACAGGGGTGGCTATGGCTACACCTTC
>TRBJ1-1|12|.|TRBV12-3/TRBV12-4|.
CASSSLGPEAFF
TGTGCCAGCAGTTCGTTGGGCCCTGAAGCTTTCTTT
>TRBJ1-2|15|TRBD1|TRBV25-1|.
CASSRNNRGRDGYTF
TGTGCCAGTAGTAGAAATAACAGGGGTAGGGATGGCTACACCTTC
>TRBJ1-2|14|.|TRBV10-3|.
CAISMIRGDYGYTF
TGTGCCATCAGTATGATCAGGGGTGACTATGGCTACACCTTC
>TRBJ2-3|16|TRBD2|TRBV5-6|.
CASRYGLAGIWDTQYF
TGTGCCAGCAGATACGGACTAGCGGGAATCTGGGATACGCAGTATTTT
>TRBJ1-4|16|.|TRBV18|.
CASSPWGETTNEKLFF
TGTGCCAGCTCACCATGGGGCGAGACAACTAATGAAAAACTGTTTTTT
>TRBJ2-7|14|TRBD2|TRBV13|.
CASSLAGGSYEQYF
TGTGCCAGCAGCTTAGCGGGGGGCTCCTACGAGCAGTACTTC
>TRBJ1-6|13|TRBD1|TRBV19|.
CATRQGVNSPLHF
TGTGCCACAAGACAGGGGGTCAATTCACCCCTCCACTTT
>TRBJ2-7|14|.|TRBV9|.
CASSSLDFTYEQYF
TGTGCCAGCAGCTCGTTAGATTTCACCTACGAGCAGTACTTC
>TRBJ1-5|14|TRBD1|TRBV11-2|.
CASSLRGSNQPQHF
TGTGCCAGCAGCCTCAGGGGGAGCAATCAGCCCCAGCATTTT
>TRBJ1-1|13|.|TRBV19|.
CASSPRVNTEAFF
TGTGCCAGTAGTCCCAGGGTGAACACTGAAGCTTTCTTT
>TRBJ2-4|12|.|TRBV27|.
CALRDSKNIQYF
TGTGCCCTGCGGGACTCTAAAAACATTCAGTACTTC
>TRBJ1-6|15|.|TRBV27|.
CASSSGLPANSPLHF
TGTGCCAGCAGTTCGGGACTCCCGGCCAATTCACCCCTCCACTTT
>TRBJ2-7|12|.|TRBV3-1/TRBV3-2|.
CASSRGTYEQYF
TGTGCCAGCAGTCGGGGGACCTACGAGCAGTACTTC
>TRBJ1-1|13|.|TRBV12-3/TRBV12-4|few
CASSFLGAGGTFF
TGTGCCAGCAGTTTTCTGGGGGCAGGCGGAACTTTCTTT
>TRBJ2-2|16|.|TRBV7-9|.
CASSPWRGGNTGELFF
TGTGCCAGCAGCCCTTGGAGGGGCGGGAACACCGGGGAGCTGTTTTTT
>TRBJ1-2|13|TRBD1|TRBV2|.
CASSADREYGYTF
TGTGCCAGCAGCGCCGACAGGGAATATGGCTACACCTTC
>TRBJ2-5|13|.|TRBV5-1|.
CASSYNREETQYF
TGCGCCAGCAGCTACAACAGGGAAGAGACCCAGTACTTC
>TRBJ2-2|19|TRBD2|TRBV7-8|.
CASSLVRLAGPKGTGELFF
TGTGCCAGCAGCTTAGTCAGGCTAGCGGGGCCGAAGGGGACCGGGGAGCTGTTTTTT
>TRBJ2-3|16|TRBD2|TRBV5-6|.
CASSPTSGRSTDTQYF
TGTGCCAGCAGCCCGACTAGCGGGAGGAGCACAGATACGCAGTATTTT
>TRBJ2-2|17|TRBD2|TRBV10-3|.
CAINAGTSATNTGELFF
TGTGCCATCAACGCCGGGACTAGCGCTACGAACACCGGGGAGCTGTTTTTT
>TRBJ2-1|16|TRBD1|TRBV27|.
CASQRVQGAIYNEQFF
TGTGCCAGCCAACGTGTGCAGGGGGCGATCTACAATGAGCAGTTCTTC
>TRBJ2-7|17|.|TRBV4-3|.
CASSQVSGGRTSYEQYF
TGCGCCAGCAGCCAAGTATCTGGGGGGAGGACCTCCTACGAGCAGTACTTC
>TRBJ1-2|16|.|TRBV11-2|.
CASSLGGNTGLWGYTF
TGTGCCAGCAGCTTAGGGGGAAATACAGGGTTGTGGGGCTACACCTTC
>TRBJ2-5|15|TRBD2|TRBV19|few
CASSLTSGPRETQYF
TGTGCCAGTAGCCTAACTAGCGGCCCCCGAGAGACCCAGTACTTC
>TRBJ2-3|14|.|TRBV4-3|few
CASSLSISTDTQYF
TGCGCCAGCAGCCTAAGCATAAGCACAGATACGCAGTATTTT
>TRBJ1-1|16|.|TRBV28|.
CASSLGLSGEGTEAFF
TGTGCCAGCAGTTTAGGTTTATCGGGGGAAGGCACTGAAGCTTTCTTT
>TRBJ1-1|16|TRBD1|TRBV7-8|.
CASSSTGQGMNTEAFF
TGTGCCAGCAGCTCCACGGGACAGGGAATGAACACTGAAGCTTTCTTT